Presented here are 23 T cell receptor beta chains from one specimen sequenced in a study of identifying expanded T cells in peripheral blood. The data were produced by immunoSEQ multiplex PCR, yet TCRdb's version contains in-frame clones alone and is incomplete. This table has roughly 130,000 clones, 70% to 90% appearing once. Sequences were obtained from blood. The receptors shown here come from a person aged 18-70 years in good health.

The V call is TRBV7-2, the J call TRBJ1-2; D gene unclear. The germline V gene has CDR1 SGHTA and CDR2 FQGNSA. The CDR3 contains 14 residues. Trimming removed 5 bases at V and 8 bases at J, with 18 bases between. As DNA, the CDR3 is TGTGCCAGCAGCCTTCCGCCCATCAGGAGGGGCTACACCTTC. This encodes CASSLPPIRRGYTF.

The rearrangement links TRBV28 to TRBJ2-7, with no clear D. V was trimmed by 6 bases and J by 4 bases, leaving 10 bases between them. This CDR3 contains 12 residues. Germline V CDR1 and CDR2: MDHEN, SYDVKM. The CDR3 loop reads CASSRLGYEQYF. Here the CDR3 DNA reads TGTGCCAGCAGCCGCCTCGGATACGAGCAGTACTTC.

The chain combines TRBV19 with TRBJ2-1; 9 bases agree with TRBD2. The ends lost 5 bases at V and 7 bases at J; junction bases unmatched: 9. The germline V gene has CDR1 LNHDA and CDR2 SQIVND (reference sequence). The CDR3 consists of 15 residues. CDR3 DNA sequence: TGTGCCAGTAGTCCCAAAGTAGCGGGGGTGAATGAGCAGTTCTTC. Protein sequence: CASSPKVAGVNEQFF.

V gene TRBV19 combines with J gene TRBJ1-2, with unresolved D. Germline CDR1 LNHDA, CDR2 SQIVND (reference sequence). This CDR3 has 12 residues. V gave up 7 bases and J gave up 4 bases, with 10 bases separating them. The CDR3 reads CASTDEGYGYTF. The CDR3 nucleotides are TGTGCCAGTACCGACGAAGGCTATGGCTACACCTTC.

Here the CDR3 DNA reads TGTGCCAGCAGTGGAACAGGGGGCGACGCAGGTTTCTATGGCTACACCTTC. Translating it yields CASSGTGGDAGFYGYTF. J is TRBJ1-2 and V is TRBV6-4, with 9 bases identical to TRBD1. This CDR3 has 17 amino acids. Germline V gives CDR1 MRHNA, CDR2 SNTAGT. The ends lost 4 bases at V and 4 bases at J; junction bases unmatched: 13.

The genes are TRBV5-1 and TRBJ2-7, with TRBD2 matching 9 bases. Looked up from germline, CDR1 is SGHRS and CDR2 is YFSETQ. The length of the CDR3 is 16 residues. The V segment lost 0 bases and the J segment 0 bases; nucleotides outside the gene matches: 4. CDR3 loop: CASSLGLAVNSYEQYF. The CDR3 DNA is TGCGCCAGCAGCTTGGGACTAGCGGTTAACTCCTACGAGCAGTACTTC.

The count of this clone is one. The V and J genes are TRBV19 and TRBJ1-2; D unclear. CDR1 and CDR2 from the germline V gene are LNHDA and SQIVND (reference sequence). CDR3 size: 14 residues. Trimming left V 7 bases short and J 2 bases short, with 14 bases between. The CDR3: CASNPSLGNYGYTF. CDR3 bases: TGTGCCAGTAACCCGAGTTTGGGGAACTATGGCTACACCTTC.

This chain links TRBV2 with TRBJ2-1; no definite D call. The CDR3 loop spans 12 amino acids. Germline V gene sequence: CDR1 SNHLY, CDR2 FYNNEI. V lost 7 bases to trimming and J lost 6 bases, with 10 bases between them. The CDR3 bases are TGTGCCAGCACAGACCCCAGCAATGAGCAGTTCTTC. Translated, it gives CASTDPSNEQFF. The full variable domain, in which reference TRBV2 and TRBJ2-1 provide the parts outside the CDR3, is EPEVTQTPSHQVTQMGQEVILRCVPISNHLYFYWYRQILGQKVEFLVSFYNNEISEKSEIFDDQFSVERPDGSNFTLKIRSTKLEDSAMYFCASTDPSNEQFFGPGTRLTVL.

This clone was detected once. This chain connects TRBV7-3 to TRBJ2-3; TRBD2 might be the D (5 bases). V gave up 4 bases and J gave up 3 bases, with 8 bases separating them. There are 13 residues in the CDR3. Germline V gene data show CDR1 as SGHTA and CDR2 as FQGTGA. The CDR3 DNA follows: TGTGCCAGCAGCTCCGGGGTTACAGATACGCAGTATTTT. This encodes CASSSGVTDTQYF. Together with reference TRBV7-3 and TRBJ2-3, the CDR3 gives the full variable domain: GAGVSQTPSNKVTEKGKYVELRCDPISGHTALYWYRQSLGQGPEFLIYFQGTGAADDSGLPNDRFFAVRPEGSVSTLKIQRTERGDSAVYLCASSSGVTDTQYFGPGTRLTVL.

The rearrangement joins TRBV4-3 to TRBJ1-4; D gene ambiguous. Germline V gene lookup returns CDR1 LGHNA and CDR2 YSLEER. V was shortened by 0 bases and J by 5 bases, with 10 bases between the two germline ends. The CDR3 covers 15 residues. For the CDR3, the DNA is TGCGCCAGCAGCCAAGATACCATGTGGAATGAAAAACTGTTTTTT. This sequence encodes CASSQDTMWNEKLFF.

CDR3 region: CASSSGDTTDTQYF. CDR3 nucleotide sequence: TGCGCCAGCAGCTCGGGGGATACCACAGATACGCAGTATTTT. The rearrangement joins TRBV5-1 to TRBJ2-3, with a weak D call TRBD2 (6 bases). CDR3 length equals 14 residues. Germline V lookup: CDR1 SGHRS, CDR2 YFSETQ. V was shortened by 3 bases and J by 2 bases, with 10 bases between the two germline ends.

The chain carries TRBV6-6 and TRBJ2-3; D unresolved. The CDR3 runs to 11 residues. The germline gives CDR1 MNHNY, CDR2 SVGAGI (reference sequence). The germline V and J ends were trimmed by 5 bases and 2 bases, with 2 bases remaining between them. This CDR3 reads CASSATDTQYF. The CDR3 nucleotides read TGTGCCAGCAGTGCCACAGATACGCAGTATTTT.

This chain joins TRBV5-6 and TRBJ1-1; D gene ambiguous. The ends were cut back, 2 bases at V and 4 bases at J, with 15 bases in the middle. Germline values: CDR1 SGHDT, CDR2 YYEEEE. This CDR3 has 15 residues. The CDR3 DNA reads TGTGCCAGCAGCTTCCGGGGAAGAGTTATCACTGAAGCTTTCTTT. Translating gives CASSFRGRVITEAFF.

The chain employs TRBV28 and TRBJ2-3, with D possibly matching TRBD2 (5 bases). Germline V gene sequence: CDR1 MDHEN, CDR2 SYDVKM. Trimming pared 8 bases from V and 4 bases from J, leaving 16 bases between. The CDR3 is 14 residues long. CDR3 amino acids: CASQTPVGADTQYF. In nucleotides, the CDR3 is TGTGCCAGCCAGACACCCGTCGGGGCAGATACGCAGTATTTT.

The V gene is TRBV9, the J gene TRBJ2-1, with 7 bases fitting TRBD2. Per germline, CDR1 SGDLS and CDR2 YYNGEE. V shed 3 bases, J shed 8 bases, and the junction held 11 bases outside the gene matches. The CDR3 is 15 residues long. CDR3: CASSAGGVSGDEQFF. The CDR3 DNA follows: TGTGCCAGCAGCGCTGGGGGGGTATCAGGCGATGAGCAGTTCTTC.

CDR3 in DNA: TGTGCCAGCAGCAAACCGGGACTAGCTACGTACCAAGAGACCCAGTACTTC. Translating it yields CASSKPGLATYQETQYF. V gene TRBV21-1 combines with J gene TRBJ2-5; TRBD2 is the table's D call and was not checked against the DNA. TRBV21-1 corresponds to a pseudogene. The CDR3 runs 17 residues.

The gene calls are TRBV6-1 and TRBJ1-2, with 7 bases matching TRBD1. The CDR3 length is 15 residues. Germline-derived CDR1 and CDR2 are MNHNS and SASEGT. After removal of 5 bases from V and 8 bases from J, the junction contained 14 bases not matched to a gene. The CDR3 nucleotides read TGTGCCAGCAGTCCCCTCGGGACAGATAATCGAGGCTACACCTTC. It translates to CASSPLGTDNRGYTF.

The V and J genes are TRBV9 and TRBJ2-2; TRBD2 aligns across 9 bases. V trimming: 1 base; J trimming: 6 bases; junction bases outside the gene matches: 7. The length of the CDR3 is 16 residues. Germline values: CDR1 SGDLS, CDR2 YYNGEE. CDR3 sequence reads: CASSVTSGGSAGELFF. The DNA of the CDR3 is TGTGCCAGCAGCGTAACCAGCGGGGGGTCGGCCGGGGAGCTGTTTTTT.

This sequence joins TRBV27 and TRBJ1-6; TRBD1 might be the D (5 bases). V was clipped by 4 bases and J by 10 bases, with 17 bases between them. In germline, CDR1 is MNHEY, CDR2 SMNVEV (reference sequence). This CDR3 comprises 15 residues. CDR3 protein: CASSYGLGDSSPLHF. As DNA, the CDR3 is TGTGCCAGCAGTTATGGTCTGGGGGATAGCTCACCCCTCCACTTT.

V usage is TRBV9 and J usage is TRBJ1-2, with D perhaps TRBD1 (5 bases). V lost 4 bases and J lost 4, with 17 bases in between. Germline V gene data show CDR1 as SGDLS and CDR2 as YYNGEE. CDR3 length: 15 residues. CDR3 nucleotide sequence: TGTGCCAGCAGCCCGGGGGTCCCGGGTCCCTATGGCTACACCTTC. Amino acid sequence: CASSPGVPGPYGYTF.

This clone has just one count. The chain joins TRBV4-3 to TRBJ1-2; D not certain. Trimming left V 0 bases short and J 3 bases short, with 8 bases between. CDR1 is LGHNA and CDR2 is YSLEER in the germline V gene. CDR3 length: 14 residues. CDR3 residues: CASSQDVGHYGYTF. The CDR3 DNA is TGCGCCAGCAGCCAAGATGTGGGCCACTATGGCTACACCTTC.

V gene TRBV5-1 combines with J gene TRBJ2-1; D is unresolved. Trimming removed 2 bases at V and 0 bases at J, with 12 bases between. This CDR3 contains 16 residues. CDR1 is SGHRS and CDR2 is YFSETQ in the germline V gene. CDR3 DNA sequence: TGCGCCAGCAGCTTTTATTCCCAGAGCTCCTACAATGAGCAGTTCTTC. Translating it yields CASSFYSQSSYNEQFF. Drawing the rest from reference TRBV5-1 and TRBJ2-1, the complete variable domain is KAGVTQTPRYLIKTRGQQVTLSCSPISGHRSVSWYQQTPGQGLQFLFEYFSETQRNKGNFPGRFSGRQFSNSRSEMNVSTLELGDSALYLCASSFYSQSSYNEQFFGPGTRLTVL.

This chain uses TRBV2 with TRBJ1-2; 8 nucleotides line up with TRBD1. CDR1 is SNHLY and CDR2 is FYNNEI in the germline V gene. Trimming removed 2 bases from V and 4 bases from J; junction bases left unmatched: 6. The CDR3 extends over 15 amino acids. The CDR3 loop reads CASSELTGVGYGYTF. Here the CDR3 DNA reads TGTGCCAGCAGTGAATTGACAGGGGTTGGCTATGGCTACACCTTC.